The 2 T cell receptor beta chains below all came from one sample that was sequenced in a study of blood T cells in healthy people across ages. A second PCR of 7 to 11 cycles used a sample-barcoded 5' primer and a J-beta primer mix. TCRdb recomputed calls from the 5' RACE reads with MiXCR, one row per CDR3 protein. The data show 1,100,000 or so distinct CDR3 sequences, with around 43% seen just once and about 20% held by the top ten. Material: blood. The receptors were sampled from a woman aged 55 to 70 in good health.

The count of this clonotype is one. This sequence joins TRBV27 and TRBJ2-1, with D possibly TRBD1 on 5 matching bases. The J call may be wrong; the DNA end is better matched by TRBJ2-7. The CDR3 contains 13 residues. Germline CDR1 and CDR2: MNHEY and SMNVEV (reference sequence). The CDR3 DNA is TGTGCCAGCAGTTATACAGGTTTCAATGAGCAGTACTTC. Translated: CASSYTGFNEQYF.

CDR3 region: CASSQTGRHTEAFF. DNA for the CDR3: TGTGCCAGCAGCCAGACAGGGCGTCACACTGAAGCTTTCTTT. The chain employs TRBV14 and TRBJ1-1; 7 bases match TRBD1. This CDR3 has 14 residues. Per germline, CDR1 SGHDN and CDR2 FVKESK. J was trimmed by 3 bases and V by 3 bases; bases with no gene match: 4.